A single sample gave rise to the 9 T cell receptor beta chains below, sequenced in a study of T cell repertoires in cytomegalovirus infection. These receptors' antigens are unknown. TCRdb re-analysed the reads in MiXCR, keeping a single row per CDR3 protein. The sample holds 50,000 to 60,000 distinct CDR3 sequences, about 20% seen once. This specimen was CD8+ T cells from cultured PBMCs, taken from culture after CMV antigen stimulation. The receptor source for this set is a human donor in good health (CMV status not recorded). Some clones in this sample may be carry-over from other donors' samples.

The chain combines TRBV7-9 with TRBJ2-4; 8 bases agree with TRBD2. V shed 5 bases, J shed 1 base, and the junction held 4 bases outside the gene matches. CDR1 is SEHNR and CDR2 is FQNEAQ in the germline V gene (reference sequence). The CDR3 runs to 15 residues. The CDR3 here is CASSALAGAKNIQYF. The CDR3 bases are TGTGCCAGCAGCGCCTTAGCGGGGGCCAAAAACATTCAGTACTTC.

This clonotype was counted only a few times. The chain links TRBV6-1 to TRBJ2-2; D call uncertain. The CDR3 loop spans 16 amino acids. Trimming took off 0 bases at V and 0 bases at J, with 8 bases between the two ends. Germline assignment: CDR1 MNHNS and CDR2 SASEGT. CDR3 sequence reads: CASSEAPASNTGELFF. The DNA of the CDR3 is TGTGCCAGCAGTGAAGCCCCTGCATCGAACACCGGGGAGCTGTTTTTT.

This clonotype turned up a few times. The V and J genes are TRBV6-5 and TRBJ2-7; 7 nucleotides agree with TRBD1. Germline V CDR1 and CDR2: MNHEY, SVGAGI. With 7 bases clipped from V and 3 bases from J, the junction kept 12 bases outside the gene matches. CDR3 length equals 15 residues. The CDR3 bases are TGTGCCAGCACTACCGGAGACAGGGAGATCTACGAGCAGTACTTC. It encodes CASTTGDREIYEQYF.

This clonotype was recorded a few times. CDR3 coding DNA: TGTGCCAGCAGCGTCGACAGCTATGGCTACACCTTC. Its protein is CASSVDSYGYTF. The genes are TRBV9 and TRBJ1-2, with a weak D call TRBD1 (5 bases). Germline assignment: CDR1 SGDLS and CDR2 YYNGEE. CDR3 size: 12 residues. V lost 2 bases, J lost 4 bases, and 6 bases lay in between.

This clonotype appeared a few times. The rearrangement uses TRBV4-3 and TRBJ2-7; a possible D gene is TRBD2 (6 bases). The CDR3 is made up of 15 amino acids. V was cut by 3 bases and J by 1 base, with 13 bases left in between. Germline CDR1 reads LGHNA; CDR2 reads YSLEER. The CDR3 bases are TGCGCCAGCAGCCAGACCGGGACTGCTTCCTACGAGCAGTACTTC. It codes for CASSQTGTASYEQYF.

The chain couples TRBV5-6 to TRBJ2-3; maybe TRBD1 (6 bases). V dropped 0 bases and J dropped 6 bases, with 14 bases sitting between them. The CDR3 consists of 15 residues. Germline V gene lookup returns CDR1 SGHDT and CDR2 YYEEEE. The CDR3 DNA sequence: TGTGCCAGCAGCTTGGTGGGACATAAGACCGATACGCAGTATTTT. Amino acids: CASSLVGHKTDTQYF.

The chain uses TRBV12-3 or TRBV12-4 and TRBJ2-1; tentative D call: TRBD2 (6 bases). The CDR3 has 14 amino acids. V gave up 4 bases and J gave up 7 bases, with 14 bases separating them. The CDR3 DNA is TGTGCCAGCAGTTCCGGGGGTCTGTTTAATGAGCAGTTCTTC. Translated, it gives CASSSGGLFNEQFF.

CDR3 nucleotides: TGTGCCAGCAGCTCCCCGGGACTAGCGGGGTCCCGTTTCGAGCAGTACTTC. Translated, it gives CASSSPGLAGSRFEQYF. The chain combines TRBV7-2 with TRBJ2-7; 13 bases match TRBD2. The germline CDR1 and CDR2 sequences are SGHTA and FQGNSA. The junction had 12 bases not matched to a gene; V was cut back by 4 bases and J by 6 bases. The CDR3 contains 17 residues.

The chain joins TRBV7-8 to TRBJ1-5, with TRBD1 identical over 8 bases. This CDR3 contains 16 residues. Trimming took 5 bases from V and 4 from J; bases not matched to a gene: 10. CDR1 is SGHVS and CDR2 is FQNEAQ in the germline V gene. The CDR3 protein is CASSTRDRISNQPQHF. The CDR3 DNA reads as TGTGCCAGCAGCACTAGGGACAGGATATCTAATCAGCCCCAGCATTTT.